The T cell receptor (beta chain) under discussion was sequenced for a study of blood T cells in healthy people across ages. A sample-barcoded 5' primer and a J-beta primer mix were used in a second PCR of roughly 6 to 11 cycles. MiXCR, applied by TCRdb to the 5' RACE reads, yields one record per CDR3 protein. This table holds around 780,000 distinct CDR3 sequences, just over 55% found once. Each sample provided at least 5.5 micrograms of extracted total RNA. Trimming cost V 0 bases and J 1 base, with 7 bases left between them. CDR3 length: 15 residues. Per germline, CDR1 MNHNY and CDR2 SVGAGI (reference sequence).

This clonotype was sampled from a middle-aged man in good health. The V gene is TRBV6-6, the J gene TRBJ2-1; D gene uncertain. The sequencing input was blood. The CDR3 region is CASSYSKRSYNEQFF. CDR3 nucleotides: TGTGCCAGCAGTTACTCGAAGAGGTCCTACAATGAGCAGTTCTTC.